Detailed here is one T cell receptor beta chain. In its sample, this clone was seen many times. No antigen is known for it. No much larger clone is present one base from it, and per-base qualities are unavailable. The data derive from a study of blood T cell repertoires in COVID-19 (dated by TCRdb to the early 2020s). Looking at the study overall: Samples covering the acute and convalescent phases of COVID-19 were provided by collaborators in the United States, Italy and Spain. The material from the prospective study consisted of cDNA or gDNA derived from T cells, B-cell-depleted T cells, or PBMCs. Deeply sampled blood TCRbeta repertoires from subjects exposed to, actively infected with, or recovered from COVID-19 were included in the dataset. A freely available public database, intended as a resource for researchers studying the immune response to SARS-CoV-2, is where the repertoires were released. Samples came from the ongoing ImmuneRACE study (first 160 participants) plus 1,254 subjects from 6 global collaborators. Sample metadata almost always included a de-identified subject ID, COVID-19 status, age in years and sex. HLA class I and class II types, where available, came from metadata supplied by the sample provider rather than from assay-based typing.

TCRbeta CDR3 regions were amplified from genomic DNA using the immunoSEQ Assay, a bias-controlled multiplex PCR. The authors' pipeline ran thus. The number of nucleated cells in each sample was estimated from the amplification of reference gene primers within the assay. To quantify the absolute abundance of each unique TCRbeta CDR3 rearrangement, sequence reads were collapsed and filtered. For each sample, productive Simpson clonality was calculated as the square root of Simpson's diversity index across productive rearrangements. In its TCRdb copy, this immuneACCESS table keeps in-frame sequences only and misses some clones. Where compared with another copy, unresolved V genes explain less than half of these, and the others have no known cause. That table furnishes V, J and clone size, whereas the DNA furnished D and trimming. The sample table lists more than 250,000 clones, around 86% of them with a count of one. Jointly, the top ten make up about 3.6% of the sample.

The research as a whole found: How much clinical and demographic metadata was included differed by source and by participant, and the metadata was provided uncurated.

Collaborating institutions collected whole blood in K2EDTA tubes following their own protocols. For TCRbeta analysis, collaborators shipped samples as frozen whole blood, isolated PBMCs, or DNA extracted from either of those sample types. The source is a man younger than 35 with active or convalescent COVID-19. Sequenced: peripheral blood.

The sequenced DNA: TGTGCCAGTAGTACGCCTGACAGGCCTAGCAATCAGCCCCAGCATTTT. This gives the protein CASSTPDRPSNQPQHF. The chain uses TRBV19 and TRBJ1-5, and perhaps TRBD1 as D gene, on 6 matching bases. Looking up the germline V gene (reference sequence) yields CDR1 LNHDA and CDR2 SQIVND. The CDR3, cysteine through phenylalanine, is 16 amino acids long. The only DNA kept is the CDR3, 48 bases in frame from the first base. Between the V and J ends, shortened by 4 bases and 0 bases respectively, the junction contains 13 bases.